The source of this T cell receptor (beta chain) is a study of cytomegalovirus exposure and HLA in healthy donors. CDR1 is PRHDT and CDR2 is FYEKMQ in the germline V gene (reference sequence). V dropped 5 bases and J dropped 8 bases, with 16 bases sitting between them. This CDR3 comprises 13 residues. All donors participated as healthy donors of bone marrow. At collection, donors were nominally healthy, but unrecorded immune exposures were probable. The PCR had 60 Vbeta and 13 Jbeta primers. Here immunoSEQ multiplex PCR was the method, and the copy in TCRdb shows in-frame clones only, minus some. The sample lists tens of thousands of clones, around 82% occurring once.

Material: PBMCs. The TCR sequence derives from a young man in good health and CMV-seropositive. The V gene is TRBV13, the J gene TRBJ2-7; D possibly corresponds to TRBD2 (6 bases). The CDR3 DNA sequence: TGTGCCAGCAGCCCTGGCGGGGATACGAAGCAGTACTTC. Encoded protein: CASSPGGDTKQYF.